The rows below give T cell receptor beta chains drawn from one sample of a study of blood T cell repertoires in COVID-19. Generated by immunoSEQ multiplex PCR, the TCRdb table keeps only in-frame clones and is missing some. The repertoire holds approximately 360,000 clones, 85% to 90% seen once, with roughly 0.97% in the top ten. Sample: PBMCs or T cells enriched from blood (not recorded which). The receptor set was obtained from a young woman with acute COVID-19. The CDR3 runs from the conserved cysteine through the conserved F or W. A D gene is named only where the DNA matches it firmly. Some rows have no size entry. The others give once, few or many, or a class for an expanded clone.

CASSLSGQGGSYEQYF | TGTGCCAGCAGCTTATCCGGACAGGGAGGGTCCTACGAGCAGTACTTC | TRBV11-1 | . | TRBJ2-7 | .
CASSLQGGTGELFF | TGCGCCAGCAGCTTACAGGGGGGCACCGGGGAGCTGTTTTTT | TRBV5-1 | TRBD1 | TRBJ2-2 | .
CAWSRRDRYFSYEQYF | TGTGCCTGGAGTCGTCGGGACAGATACTTCTCCTACGAGCAGTACTTC | TRBV30 | TRBD1 | TRBJ2-7 | .
CSASFMNTEAFF | TGCAGTGCTAGTTTTATGAACACTGAAGCTTTCTTT | TRBV20-1 | . | TRBJ1-1 | .
CASSYLSTGRDQPQHF | TGTGCCAGCAGTTACTTGTCCACAGGGAGGGATCAGCCCCAGCATTTT | TRBV6-2/TRBV6-3 | . | TRBJ1-5 | few
CASSISSGGLNEQFF | TGTGCCAGTAGTATATCTAGCGGGGGCCTGAATGAGCAGTTCTTC | TRBV19 | TRBD2 | TRBJ2-1 | .
CASSHDRVVGELFF | TGTGCCAGCAGCCACGACAGGGTCGTCGGGGAGCTGTTTTTT | TRBV7-2 | TRBD1 | TRBJ2-2 | .
CASTGGASYNEQFF | TGCGCCAGCACCGGAGGAGCATCCTACAATGAGCAGTTCTTC | TRBV10-2 | . | TRBJ2-1 | few
CASSPDRQSTDTQYF | TGTGCCAGCAGTCCAGACAGGCAAAGCACAGATACGCAGTATTTT | TRBV6-2/TRBV6-3 | . | TRBJ2-3 | .
CASNEGSSYEQYF | TGTGCCAGCAATGAGGGTAGTTCCTACGAGCAGTACTTC | TRBV9 | . | TRBJ2-7 | .
CASKGGIGINEKLFF | TGTGCCTCAAAAGGAGGGATTGGAATTAATGAAAAACTGTTTTTT | TRBV2 | . | TRBJ1-4 | .
CASSTTGGVSGNTIYF | TGTGCCAGCTCAACGACAGGGGGCGTCTCAGGAAACACCATATATTTT | TRBV18 | TRBD1 | TRBJ1-3 | .
CASSASGPLAKNIQYF | TGCGCCAGCAGTGCGAGCGGTCCGTTAGCCAAAAACATTCAGTACTTC | TRBV10-1 | . | TRBJ2-4 | .
CATRDRGNTEAFF | TGTGCCACCAGGGACAGGGGGAACACTGAAGCTTTCTTT | TRBV24-1 | TRBD1 | TRBJ1-1 | .
CASSSSGGAGTGELFF | TGTGCCAGCAGCTCAAGCGGGGGGGCGGGCACCGGGGAGCTGTTTTTT | TRBV7-2 | TRBD2 | TRBJ2-2 | .
CASSGKQGDYGYTF | TGTGCCAGCAGCGGAAAACAGGGGGACTATGGCTACACCTTC | TRBV5-4 | TRBD1 | TRBJ1-2 | .
CASSLETYGTDTQYF | TGTGCCAGCAGCTTAGAAACATATGGCACAGATACGCAGTATTTT | TRBV7-2 | . | TRBJ2-3 | .
CASSSRQGEYNSPLHF | TGCGCCAGCAGCTCGAGACAGGGTGAATATAATTCACCCCTCCACTTT | TRBV5-1 | TRBD1 | TRBJ1-6 | .
CSVEDRGRSEKLFF | TGCAGCGTTGAAGATCGCGGTCGGAGTGAAAAACTGTTTTTT | TRBV29-1 | . | TRBJ1-4 | .
CASSLRGTGLTGELFF | TGTGCCAGCAGCTTAAGGGGGACAGGGCTCACCGGGGAGCTGTTTTTT | TRBV7-3 | TRBD1 | TRBJ2-2 | .
CAISESGLLGSTEAFF | TGTGCCATCAGTGAGTCGGGCTTGCTGGGTAGCACTGAAGCTTTCTTT | TRBV10-3 | . | TRBJ1-1 | .
CASSGELAGYNEQFF | TGTGCCAGCAGCGGTGAACTAGCGGGGTACAATGAGCAGTTCTTC | TRBV5-4 | TRBD2 | TRBJ2-1 | .
CASSHDRGTEAFF | TGTGCCAGCAGTCACGACAGGGGTACTGAAGCTTTCTTT | TRBV27 | TRBD1 | TRBJ1-1 | .
CAIRRTSGPPGEQYF | TGTGCCATCAGGAGGACTAGCGGTCCCCCGGGCGAGCAGTACTTC | TRBV10-3 | TRBD2 | TRBJ2-7 | .
CASSSNGGEQYF | TGCGCCAGCAGCTCGAACGGGGGCGAGCAGTACTTC | TRBV5-1 | . | TRBJ2-7 | .
CASSQAQGLYF | TGTGCCAGCAGCCAGGCTCAGGGTTTATACTTC | TRBV3-1/TRBV3-2 | . | TRBJ2-7 | once
CASSLAGTGASEQYF | TGTGCCAGCAGTTTAGCCGGGACAGGGGCTTCTGAGCAGTACTTC | TRBV6-5 | TRBD1 | TRBJ2-7 | .
CASSLIGQGPETQYF | TGTGCCAGCAGCTTAATCGGACAGGGGCCGGAGACCCAGTACTTC | TRBV7-8 | TRBD1 | TRBJ2-5 | .
CASSQDGTSGVKDNEQFF | TGTGCCAGCAGCCAAGACGGAACTAGCGGGGTAAAGGACAATGAGCAGTTCTTC | TRBV3-1/TRBV3-2 | TRBD2 | TRBJ2-1 | .
CASSQVKGVGELFF | TGCGCCAGCAGCCAAGTGAAAGGGGTCGGGGAGCTGTTTTTT | TRBV4-1 | . | TRBJ2-2 | once
CASSLGAGANYGYTF | TGTGCCAGCAGCTTAGGAGCAGGGGCCAACTATGGCTACACCTTC | TRBV7-9 | . | TRBJ1-2 | .
CASTAQGNTEAFF | TGTGCCAGCACCGCACAGGGGAACACTGAAGCTTTCTTT | TRBV12-3/TRBV12-4 | . | TRBJ1-1 | .
CASSLSSGRQETQYF | TGTGCCAGCAGCTTAAGTAGCGGGAGACAAGAGACCCAGTACTTC | TRBV7-3 | TRBD2 | TRBJ2-5 | .
CASSSPPVDRNYGYTF | TGTGCCAGCAGTTCCCCTCCCGTGGACAGGAACTATGGCTACACCTTC | TRBV27 | TRBD1 | TRBJ1-2 | few
CASSFEGGYGYTF | TGTGCCAGCAGCTTTGAGGGAGGCTATGGCTACACCTTC | TRBV7-9 | . | TRBJ1-2 | .
CASSSRETQYF | TGTGCCAGCAGCTCCCGTGAGACCCAGTACTTC | TRBV7-2 | . | TRBJ2-5 | .
CATSDRTTGTYEQYF | TGTGCCACCAGTGACCGCACGACAGGGACCTACGAGCAGTACTTC | TRBV24-1 | TRBD1 | TRBJ2-7 | .
CASSLFGTGNYNEQFF | TGCGCCAGCAGCTTGTTTGGGACAGGGAACTACAATGAGCAGTTCTTC | TRBV5-1 | TRBD1 | TRBJ2-1 | .
CASTVGTGGGFYEQYF | TGTGCCAGCACCGTAGGGACAGGGGGCGGATTCTACGAGCAGTACTTC | TRBV7-6 | TRBD1 | TRBJ2-7 | .
CASVTGGASGELFF | TGTGCCAGCGTAACAGGGGGCGCTTCCGGGGAGCTGTTTTTT | TRBV6-6 | TRBD1 | TRBJ2-2 | .
CASSAQGLAGGGPRDTQYF | TGTGCCAGCAGCGCCCAGGGACTAGCGGGGGGGGGACCCCGGGATACGCAGTATTTT | TRBV9 | TRBD2 | TRBJ2-3 | .
CASSVLIGAKGETQYF | TGTGCCAGCAGCGTCCTAATAGGGGCTAAGGGAGAGACCCAGTACTTC | TRBV9 | . | TRBJ2-5 | .